A selection of T cell receptor beta chains follows, all from one sample in a study of blood T cell repertoires in COVID-19. Some clones are missing from TCRdb's copy, which holds only in-frame ones; the method was immunoSEQ multiplex PCR. The table has 230,000 or so clones, 89% seen once. Sequencing input: peripheral blood. The source of these receptors is a woman between 40 and 55 years old who had recovered from COVID-19. Both conserved end residues are part of each CDR3. Fields, in order: V gene, clone size, J gene, D gene, CDR3 DNA, CDR3 protein. The D gene is left open where the match is weak. Size tells how often a clone was seen (once, few, many) or the class of an expanded clone, and some rows leave it out.

TRBV5-1,NA,TRBJ2-2,NA,TGCGCCAGCAGCCTACCGGGAGGGACAGCCGGGGAGCTGTTTTTT,CASSLPGGTAGELFF
TRBV18,NA,TRBJ2-1,NA,TGTGCCAGCTCACCATTGGTCCCAGGGGCTAAGAGCTCCTACAATGAGCAGTTCTTC,CASSPLVPGAKSSYNEQFF
TRBV10-2,NA,TRBJ2-1,TRBD2,TGCGCCAGCAGACTAGCGGGAGGGTACAATGAGCAGTTCTTC,CASRLAGGYNEQFF
TRBV25-1,NA,TRBJ1-1,TRBD1,TGTGCCAGCAGCCCGACAGGGGAGAGGACTGAAGCTTTCTTT,CASSPTGERTEAFF
TRBV4-3,NA,TRBJ2-1,TRBD2,TGCGCCAGCAGCCGCCAACCGAGCGGGGACTACAATGAGCAGTTCTTC,CASSRQPSGDYNEQFF
TRBV12-5,once,TRBJ1-2,NA,TGTGCTAGTGGTTTTGGGGTCAGGGGTGGCTACACCTTC,CASGFGVRGGYTF
TRBV10-2,NA,TRBJ2-3,NA,TGCGCCAGCAAGGGGACACCGCTCTTGGATACGCAGTATTTT,CASKGTPLLDTQYF
TRBV11-3,NA,TRBJ2-1,NA,TGTGCCAGCAGCTTAGATCAGGATGAGCAGTTCTTC,CASSLDQDEQFF
TRBV24-1,NA,TRBJ2-2,TRBD1,TGTGCCACCAGTGTCGCATCGGGACAGGGGGCTTACACCGGGGAGCTGTTTTTT,CATSVASGQGAYTGELFF
TRBV29-1,once,TRBJ2-3,TRBD1,TGCAGCGTCGGACAGGGAGGAGATACGCAGTATTTT,CSVGQGGDTQYF
TRBV5-3,NA,TRBJ2-4,TRBD2,TGTGCCAGAAGCTTGGCTTATCGGACTAGCGGGAGGTTACGGGCCAAAAACATTCAGTACTTC,CARSLAYRTSGRLRAKNIQYF
TRBV20-1,NA,TRBJ2-5,TRBD2,TGCAGTGCTAGTCGGAGCGGGGGACCCCAAGAGACCCAGTACTTC,CSASRSGGPQETQYF
TRBV19,NA,TRBJ2-1,TRBD2,TGTGCCAGTACTCTCCTAGCGGGAGTTTTTAATGAGCAGTTCTTC,CASTLLAGVFNEQFF
TRBV20-1,NA,TRBJ2-3,NA,TGCAGTGCTAGACCTTCAGATACGCAGTATTTT,CSARPSDTQYF
TRBV7-6,many,TRBJ1-2,NA,TGTGCCAGCAGCGCAACAGGGAATGGCTACACCTTC,CASSATGNGYTF
TRBV7-6,once,TRBJ2-3,TRBD2,TGTGCCAGCAGCTTAATTAGCGGGAGCTCAGATACGCAGTATTTT,CASSLISGSSDTQYF
TRBV7-9,NA,TRBJ2-3,TRBD2,TGTGCCAGCAGCTTAAGAAGCGGGGCCACAGATACGCAGTATTTT,CASSLRSGATDTQYF
TRBV27,once,TRBJ2-7,NA,TGTGCCAGCAGTTTCGGTGGGCAGGGTCGCGGCGAGCAGTACTTC,CASSFGGQGRGEQYF
TRBV29-1,NA,TRBJ1-1,NA,TGCAGCGTTGAAGAACATCTGAACACTGAAGCTTTCTTT,CSVEEHLNTEAFF
TRBV29-1,NA,TRBJ1-2,NA,TGCAGCGTTGTGACTGCCTATGGCTACACCTTC,CSVVTAYGYTF
TRBV7-9,NA,TRBJ2-5,NA,TGTGCCAGCAGCCTAGGGGCCCACCAGGGATTGAACCAAGAGACCCAGTACTTC,CASSLGAHQGLNQETQYF
TRBV1,NA,TRBJ2-7,NA,TGCACCAGCAGCCAAGAAGGGACTAGCGGGGGGGCCTTCGGGAACAAATACGAGCAGTACTTC,CTSSQEGTSGGAFGNKYEQYF
TRBV7-2,NA,TRBJ2-1,NA,TGTGCCAGCAGCCCCGCCCCTACTAACAATGAGCAGTTCTTC,CASSPAPTNNEQFF
TRBV11-3,NA,TRBJ1-2,TRBD1,TGTGCCAGCAGCACCGGACAGGGAGCCTTAGATAACTATGGCTACACCTTC,CASSTGQGALDNYGYTF
TRBV12-2,NA,TRBJ2-3,NA,TGTGCAAGTCGCTTAGCCCACCCCTCTGGGCGGGGGGACACAGATACGCAGTATTTT,CASRLAHPSGRGDTDTQYF
TRBV19,NA,TRBJ2-3,TRBD2,TGTGCCAGTAGTATACGGGAGGGCTCCGATGCGCAGTATTTT,CASSIREGSDAQYF
TRBV7-8,NA,TRBJ2-5,TRBD1,TGTGCCAGCAGTCGGACAGGGATGTTCGAAGAGACCCAGTACTTC,CASSRTGMFEETQYF
TRBV30,once,TRBJ1-1,NA,TGTGCCTGGAAGGCGGACACTGAAGCTTTCTTT,CAWKADTEAFF
TRBV5-1,NA,TRBJ2-3,TRBD2,TGCGCCAGCAGCGTTAGCGGGGGAAGCACAGATACGCAGTATTTT,CASSVSGGSTDTQYF
TRBV28,NA,TRBJ2-4,TRBD1,TGTGCCAGCAGTTCCCCCCAGGGGGCGTCTCACATTCAGTACTTC,CASSSPQGASHIQYF
TRBV7-2,NA,TRBJ1-5,TRBD1,TGTGCCAGCAGCTTGACAGGGGAGAGTATTCAGCCCCAGCATTTT,CASSLTGESIQPQHF
TRBV6-1,few,TRBJ1-3,NA,TGTGCCAGCAGTGAATATCTGGGGAGCGGAAACACCATATATTTT,CASSEYLGSGNTIYF
TRBV3-1/TRBV3-2,NA,TRBJ1-6,NA,TGTGCCAGCAGCCAAGTAAATTCACCCCTCCACTTT,CASSQVNSPLHF
TRBV27,NA,TRBJ2-1,TRBD2,TGTGCCAGCAGTTTATTAGCGGGGGGGCCGTCCTACAATGAGCAGTTCTTC,CASSLLAGGPSYNEQFF
TRBV3-1/TRBV3-2,NA,TRBJ1-1,NA,TGTGCCAGCAGCCTCGGGAACACTGAAGCTTTCTTT,CASSLGNTEAFF
TRBV18,NA,TRBJ2-7,TRBD1,TGTGCCAGCTCACCAGGACAGGCAGACCGCGAGCAGTACTTC,CASSPGQADREQYF
TRBV3-1/TRBV3-2,once,TRBJ1-2,NA,TGTGCCAGCAGCCAAGATCTCGTAAACTATGGCTACACCTTC,CASSQDLVNYGYTF
TRBV11-3,NA,TRBJ1-1,NA,TGTGCCAGCAGCCCCCGCGTTAGGGGAGAAGCTTTCTTT,CASSPRVRGEAFF
TRBV24-1,NA,TRBJ2-5,NA,TGTGCCACCAGTACAGGGCGGGGGCAAGAGACCCAGTACTTC,CATSTGRGQETQYF
TRBV6-5,NA,TRBJ1-5,TRBD1,TGTGCCACCTTAAATGGACAGGGAGGTCAGCCCCAGCATTTT,CATLNGQGGQPQHF